This T cell receptor beta chain was obtained from a study of cytomegalovirus exposure and HLA in healthy donors (dated by TCRdb to about 2017). Concerning the study at large: The 500 to 700 repertoires of the first cohort and the 95 to 150 validation repertoires were produced on the same platform, according to a later analysis. The study aimed to test whether signatures of past pathogen exposure could be identified by cataloging public T cell receptors. To predict cytomegalovirus infection status, the study brought together high-throughput TCR immunosequencing, statistical association of individual TCRs with disease status, and machine learning. A separate validation cohort of 90 to 150 different subjects was used in addition to the roughly 670-subject first cohort. Study-wide findings and limitations: It was suggested by the authors that the approach could potentially be generalized to other disease states and immunological phenotypes. While some public TCRs were present in many individuals, most TCR sequences turned up only very rarely across donors. In the study, approximately 160 TCR beta chains were listed as associated with cytomegalovirus. The classifier was reported to diagnose cytomegalovirus status with high specificity and sensitivity in both the original cohort and the validation cohort. In vitro tests confirmed that a few of the cytomegalovirus-associated TCR beta chains recognize cytomegalovirus antigens. A later analysis lacked HLA typing for the validation cohort, so it scored co-occurrence in that cohort across all 110 or so repertoires. Of the cluster scores, 94% were above 0 in a later analysis, which found that TCRs clustered in the first cohort also tended to co-occur in the 95 to 150 validation repertoires.

This clone has more than one count but fewer than ten. It lacks a known antigen. No base qualities exist here, and no much larger clone lies one base off it. The library was made by the immunoSEQ multiplex PCR assay. The authors' analysis ran thus. A statistical classification framework was developed to diagnose cytomegalovirus status using the catalog of TCR beta chain sequences. TCRdb's version of the immuneACCESS table is confined to in-frame rearrangements and falls short of the full clone set. An unresolved V gene accounts for under half of the shortfall where checked; the remainder is of unknown origin. V and J calls and clone size come straight from that table; D and trimming were deduced from the DNA. The sample includes 300,000 to 400,000 clones, with around 90% observed a single time. The biggest ten clones account for around 1% of the sample. V loses 5 bases of germline sequence and J loses 3 bases, and the interval between the two ends is 11 bases. The germline V gene provides CDR1 SGHAT and CDR2 FQNNGV. The CDR3 holds 14 amino acids from the cysteine to the phenylalanine. Only the CDR3 portion is preserved as DNA: 42 bases, with reading frame beginning at the first base.

The donors belonged to the validation cohort of about 120 subjects, which was separate from the 666-subject first cohort. Material: PBMCs. The chain is encoded by TRBV11-2 joined to TRBJ1-3; TRBD1 might be the D gene, on 5 matching bases. This sequence originates from a young man in good health and CMV-seronegative. In nucleotides, the sequence is TGTGCCAGCAGCCCCCCGGGGGTTGGAAACACCATATATTTT. Its amino acids are CASSPPGVGNTIYF.